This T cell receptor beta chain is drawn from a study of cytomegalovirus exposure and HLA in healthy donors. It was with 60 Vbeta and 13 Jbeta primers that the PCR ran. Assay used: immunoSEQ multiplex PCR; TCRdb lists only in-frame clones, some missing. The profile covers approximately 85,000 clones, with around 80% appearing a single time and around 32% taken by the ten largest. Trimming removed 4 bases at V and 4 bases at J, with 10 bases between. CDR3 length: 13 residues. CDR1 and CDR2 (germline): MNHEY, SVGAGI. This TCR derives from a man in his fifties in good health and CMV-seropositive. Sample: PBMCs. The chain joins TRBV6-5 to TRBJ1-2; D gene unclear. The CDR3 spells CASSSLDGYGYTF. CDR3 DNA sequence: TGTGCCAGCAGTTCCCTAGACGGCTATGGCTACACCTTC.